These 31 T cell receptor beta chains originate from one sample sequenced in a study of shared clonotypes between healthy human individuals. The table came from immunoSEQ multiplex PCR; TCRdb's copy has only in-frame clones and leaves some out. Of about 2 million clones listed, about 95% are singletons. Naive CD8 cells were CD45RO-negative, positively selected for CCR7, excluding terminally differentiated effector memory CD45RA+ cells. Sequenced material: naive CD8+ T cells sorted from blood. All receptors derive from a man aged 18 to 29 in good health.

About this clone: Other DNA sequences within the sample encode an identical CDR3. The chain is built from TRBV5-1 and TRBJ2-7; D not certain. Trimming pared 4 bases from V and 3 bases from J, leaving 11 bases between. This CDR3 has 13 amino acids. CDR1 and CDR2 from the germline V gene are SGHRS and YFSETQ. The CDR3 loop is CASSLRTDYEQYF. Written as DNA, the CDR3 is TGCGCCAGCAGCCTTAGGACGGACTACGAGCAGTACTTC.

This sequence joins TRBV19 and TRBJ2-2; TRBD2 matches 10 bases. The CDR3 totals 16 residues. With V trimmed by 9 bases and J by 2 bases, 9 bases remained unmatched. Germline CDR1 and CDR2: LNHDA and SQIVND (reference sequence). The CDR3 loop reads CASPGLANRNTGELFF. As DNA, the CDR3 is TGTGCCAGCCCGGGACTAGCGAATCGCAACACCGGGGAGCTGTTTTTT.

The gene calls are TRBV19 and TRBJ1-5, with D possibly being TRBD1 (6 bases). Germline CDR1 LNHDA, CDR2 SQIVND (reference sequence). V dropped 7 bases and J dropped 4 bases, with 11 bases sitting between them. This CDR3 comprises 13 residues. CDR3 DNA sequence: TGTGCCAGTACTAGGGGGGGTAATCAGCCCCAGCATTTT. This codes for CASTRGGNQPQHF.

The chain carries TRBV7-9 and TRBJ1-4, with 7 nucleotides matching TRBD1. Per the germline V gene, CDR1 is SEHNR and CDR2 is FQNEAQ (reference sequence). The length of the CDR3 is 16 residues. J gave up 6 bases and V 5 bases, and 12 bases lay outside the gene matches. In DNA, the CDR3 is TGTGCCAGCAGCCAAATCGTGGGACAGAACTATGAAAAACTGTTTTTT. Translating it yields CASSQIVGQNYEKLFF.

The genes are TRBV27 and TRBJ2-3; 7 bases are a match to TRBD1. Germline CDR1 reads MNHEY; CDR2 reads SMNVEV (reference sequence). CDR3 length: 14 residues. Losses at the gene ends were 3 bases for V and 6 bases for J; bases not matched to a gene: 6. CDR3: CASSFGTAMDTQYF. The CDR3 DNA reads TGTGCCAGCAGTTTTGGGACAGCTATGGATACGCAGTATTTT.

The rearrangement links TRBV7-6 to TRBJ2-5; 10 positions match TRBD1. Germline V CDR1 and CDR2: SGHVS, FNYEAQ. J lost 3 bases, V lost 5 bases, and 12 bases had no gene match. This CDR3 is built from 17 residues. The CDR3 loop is CASSPAGTGVPKETQYF. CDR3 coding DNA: TGTGCCAGCAGCCCGGCGGGGACAGGGGTCCCAAAAGAGACCCAGTACTTC.

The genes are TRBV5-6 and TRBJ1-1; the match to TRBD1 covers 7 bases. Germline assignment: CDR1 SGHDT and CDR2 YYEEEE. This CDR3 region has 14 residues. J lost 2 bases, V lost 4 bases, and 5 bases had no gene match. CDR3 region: CASSPGDSNTEAFF. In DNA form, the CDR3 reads TGTGCCAGCAGCCCCGGGGACAGTAACACTGAAGCTTTCTTT. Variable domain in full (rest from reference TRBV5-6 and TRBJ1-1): DAGVTQSPTHLIKTRGQQVTLRCSPKSGHDTVSWYQQALGQGPQFIFQYYEEEERQRGNFPDRFSGHQFPNYSSELNVNALLLGDSALYLCASSPGDSNTEAFFGQGTRLTVV.

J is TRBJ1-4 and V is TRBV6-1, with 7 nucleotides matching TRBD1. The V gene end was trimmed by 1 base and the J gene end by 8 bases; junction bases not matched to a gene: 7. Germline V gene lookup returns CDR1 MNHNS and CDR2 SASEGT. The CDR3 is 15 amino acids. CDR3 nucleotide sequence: TGTGCCAGCAGTGAAGAGACAGGGCTTGACGAAAAACTGTTTTTT. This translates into CASSEETGLDEKLFF.

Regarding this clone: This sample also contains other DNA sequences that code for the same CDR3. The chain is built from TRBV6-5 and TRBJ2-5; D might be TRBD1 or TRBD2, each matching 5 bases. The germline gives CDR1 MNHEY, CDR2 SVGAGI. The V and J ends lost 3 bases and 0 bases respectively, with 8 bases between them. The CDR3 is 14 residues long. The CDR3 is CASSYRGDQETQYF. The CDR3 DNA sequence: TGTGCCAGCAGTTATAGGGGAGACCAAGAGACCCAGTACTTC.

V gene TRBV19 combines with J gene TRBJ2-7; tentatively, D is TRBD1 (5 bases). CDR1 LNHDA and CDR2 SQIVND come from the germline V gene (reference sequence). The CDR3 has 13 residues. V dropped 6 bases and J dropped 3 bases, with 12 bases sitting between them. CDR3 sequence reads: CASRQLDSYEQYF. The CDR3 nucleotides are TGTGCCAGTAGACAGCTCGACAGCTACGAGCAGTACTTC.

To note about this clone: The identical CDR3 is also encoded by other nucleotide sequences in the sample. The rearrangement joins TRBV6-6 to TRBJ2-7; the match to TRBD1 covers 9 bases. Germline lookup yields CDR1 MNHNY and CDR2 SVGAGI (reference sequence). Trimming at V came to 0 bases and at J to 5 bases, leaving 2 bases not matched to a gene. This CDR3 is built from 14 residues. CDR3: CASSYSGQGHEQYF. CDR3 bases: TGTGCCAGCAGTTACTCGGGACAGGGTCACGAGCAGTACTTC.

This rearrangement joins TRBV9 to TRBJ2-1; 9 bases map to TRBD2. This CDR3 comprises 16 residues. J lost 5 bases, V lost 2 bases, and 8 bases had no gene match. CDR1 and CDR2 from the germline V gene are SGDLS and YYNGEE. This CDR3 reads CASSVSGTSSNNEQFF. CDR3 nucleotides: TGTGCCAGCAGCGTCTCCGGGACTAGCAGTAACAATGAGCAGTTCTTC.

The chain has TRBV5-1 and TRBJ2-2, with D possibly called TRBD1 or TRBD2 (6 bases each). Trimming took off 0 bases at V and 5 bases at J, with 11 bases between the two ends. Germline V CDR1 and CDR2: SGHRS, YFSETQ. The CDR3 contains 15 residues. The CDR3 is CASSLEGGPTGELFF. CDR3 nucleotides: TGCGCCAGCAGCTTGGAAGGGGGGCCGACCGGGGAGCTGTTTTTT.

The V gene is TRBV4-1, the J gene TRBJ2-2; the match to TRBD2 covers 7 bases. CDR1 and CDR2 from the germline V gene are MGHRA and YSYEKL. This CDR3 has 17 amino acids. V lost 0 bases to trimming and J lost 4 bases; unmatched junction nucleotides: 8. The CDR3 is CASSQDGTPGGTGELFF. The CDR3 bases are TGCGCCAGCAGCCAAGACGGGACCCCGGGAGGCACCGGGGAGCTGTTTTTT.

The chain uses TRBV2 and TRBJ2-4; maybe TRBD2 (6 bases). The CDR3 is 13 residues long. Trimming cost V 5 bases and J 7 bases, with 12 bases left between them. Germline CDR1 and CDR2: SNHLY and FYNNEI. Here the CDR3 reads CASSTPDYNIQYF. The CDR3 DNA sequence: TGTGCCAGCAGTACCCCGGACTATAACATTCAGTACTTC.

Here the CDR3 DNA reads TGTGCCAGCAGCTTCGGTAGCGGAGGCGAGCAGTACTTC. Protein sequence: CASSFGSGGEQYF. This chain uses TRBV5-4 with TRBJ2-7, with a tentative D call TRBD2 (6 bases). There are 13 residues in the CDR3. Trimming pared 2 bases from V and 6 bases from J, leaving 12 bases between. Germline loops: CDR1 SGHNT, CDR2 YYREEE (reference sequence).

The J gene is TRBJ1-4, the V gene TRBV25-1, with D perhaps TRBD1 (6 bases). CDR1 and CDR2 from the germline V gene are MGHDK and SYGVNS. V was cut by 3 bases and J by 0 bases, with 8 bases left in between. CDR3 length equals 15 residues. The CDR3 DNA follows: TGTGCCAGCAGTGACAGACAGGCAACTAATGAAAAACTGTTTTTT. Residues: CASSDRQATNEKLFF.

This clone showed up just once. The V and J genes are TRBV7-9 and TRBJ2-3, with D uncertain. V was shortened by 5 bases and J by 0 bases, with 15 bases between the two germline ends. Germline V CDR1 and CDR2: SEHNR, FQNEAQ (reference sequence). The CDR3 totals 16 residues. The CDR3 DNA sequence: TGTGCCAGCAGCCCCCCGAAGGGCCTAAGCACAGATACGCAGTATTTT. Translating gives CASSPPKGLSTDTQYF.

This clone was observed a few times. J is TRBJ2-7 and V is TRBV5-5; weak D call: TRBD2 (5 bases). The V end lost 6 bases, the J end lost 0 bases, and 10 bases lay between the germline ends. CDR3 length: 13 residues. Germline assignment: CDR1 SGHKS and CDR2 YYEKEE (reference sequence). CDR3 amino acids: CASTHRGSYEQYF. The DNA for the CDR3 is TGTGCCAGCACCCACCGGGGCTCCTACGAGCAGTACTTC.

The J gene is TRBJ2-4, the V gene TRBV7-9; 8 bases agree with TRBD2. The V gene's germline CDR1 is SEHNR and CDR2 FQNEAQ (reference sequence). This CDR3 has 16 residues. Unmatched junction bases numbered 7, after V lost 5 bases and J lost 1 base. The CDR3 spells CASSTPGGRAKNIQYF. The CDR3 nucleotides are TGTGCCAGCAGCACCCCGGGGGGGCGGGCCAAAAACATTCAGTACTTC.

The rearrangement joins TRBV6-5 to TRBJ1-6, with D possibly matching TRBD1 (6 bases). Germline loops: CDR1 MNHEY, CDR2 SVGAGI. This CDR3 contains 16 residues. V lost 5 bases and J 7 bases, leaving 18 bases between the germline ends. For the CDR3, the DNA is TGTGCCAGCAGTCACTACTCAGGGGATAGGAATTCACCCCTCCACTTT. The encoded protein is CASSHYSGDRNSPLHF.

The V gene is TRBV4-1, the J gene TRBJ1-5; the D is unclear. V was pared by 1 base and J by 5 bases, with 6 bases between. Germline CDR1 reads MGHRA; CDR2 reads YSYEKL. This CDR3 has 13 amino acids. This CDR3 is CASSQGIYQPQHF. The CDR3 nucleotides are TGCGCCAGCAGCCAAGGTATTTATCAGCCCCAGCATTTT.

CDR3 nucleotide sequence: TGTGCCAGCAGCTGGGGGTCCCGGGAGACCCAGTACTTC. It encodes CASSWGSRETQYF. The rearrangement links TRBV6-5 to TRBJ2-5; D is tentatively TRBD1 or TRBD2 (5 bases each). Germline V gives CDR1 MNHEY, CDR2 SVGAGI. The CDR3 spans 13 residues. Trimming took 6 bases from V and 5 from J, leaving 13 bases between them.

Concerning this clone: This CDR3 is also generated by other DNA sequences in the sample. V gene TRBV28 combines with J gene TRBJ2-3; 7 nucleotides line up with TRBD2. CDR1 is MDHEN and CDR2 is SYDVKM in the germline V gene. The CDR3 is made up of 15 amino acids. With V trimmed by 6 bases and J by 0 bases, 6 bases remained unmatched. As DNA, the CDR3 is TGTGCCAGCAGCCTCTCGGGGGGTAGCACAGATACGCAGTATTTT. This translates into CASSLSGGSTDTQYF.

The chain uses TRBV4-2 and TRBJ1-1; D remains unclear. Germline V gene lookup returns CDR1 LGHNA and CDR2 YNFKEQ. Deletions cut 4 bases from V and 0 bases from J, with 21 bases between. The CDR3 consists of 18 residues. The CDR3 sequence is CASSLGGHGDEMNTEAFF. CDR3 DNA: TGTGCCAGCAGCCTTGGAGGGCACGGGGATGAAATGAACACTGAAGCTTTCTTT.

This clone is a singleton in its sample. This chain's CDR3 is CASSLGDSAPGELFF. In DNA, the CDR3 is TGCGCCAGCAGCTTGGGAGACTCGGCCCCCGGGGAGCTGTTTTTT. The chain employs TRBV5-1 and TRBJ2-2; D unclear. This CDR3 comprises 15 residues. The germline V gene has CDR1 SGHRS and CDR2 YFSETQ. V was clipped by 0 bases and J by 6 bases, with 12 bases between them.

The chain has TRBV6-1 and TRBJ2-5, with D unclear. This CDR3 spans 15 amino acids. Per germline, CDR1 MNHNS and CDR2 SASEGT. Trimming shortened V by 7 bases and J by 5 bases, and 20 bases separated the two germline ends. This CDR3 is CASMGFSVAQETQYF. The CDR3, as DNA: TGTGCCAGCATGGGGTTCAGCGTGGCCCAGGAGACCCAGTACTTC.

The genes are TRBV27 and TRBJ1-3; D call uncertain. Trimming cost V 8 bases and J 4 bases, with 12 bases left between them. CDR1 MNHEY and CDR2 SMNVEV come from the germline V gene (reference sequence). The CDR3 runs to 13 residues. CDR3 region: CASLRGYGNTIYF. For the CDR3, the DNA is TGTGCCAGCCTCCGTGGGTACGGAAACACCATATATTTT.

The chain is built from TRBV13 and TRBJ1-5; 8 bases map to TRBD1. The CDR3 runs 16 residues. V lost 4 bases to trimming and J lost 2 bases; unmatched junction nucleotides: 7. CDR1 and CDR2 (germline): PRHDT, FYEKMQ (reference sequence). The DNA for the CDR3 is TGTGCCAGCAGCTCAAGGGGGACAGGCGGCAATCAGCCCCAGCATTTT. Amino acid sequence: CASSSRGTGGNQPQHF.

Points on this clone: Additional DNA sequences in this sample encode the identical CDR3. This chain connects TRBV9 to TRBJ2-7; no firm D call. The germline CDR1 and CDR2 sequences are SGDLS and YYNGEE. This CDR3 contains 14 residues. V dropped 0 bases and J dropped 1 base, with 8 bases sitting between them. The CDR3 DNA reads TGTGCCAGCAGCGTAGGTGACATTTCCTACGAGCAGTACTTC. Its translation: CASSVGDISYEQYF.

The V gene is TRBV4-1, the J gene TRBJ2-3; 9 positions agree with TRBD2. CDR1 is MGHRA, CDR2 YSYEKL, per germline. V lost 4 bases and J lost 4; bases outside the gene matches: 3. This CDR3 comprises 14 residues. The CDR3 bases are TGCGCCAGCAGCCCGGGACTAGCTCCAGATACGCAGTATTTT. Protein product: CASSPGLAPDTQYF.